Listed here are 23 T cell receptor beta chains from one sample, sequenced in a study of blood T cells in healthy people across ages. For the second PCR, which ran for about 7 to 11 cycles, a sample-barcoded 5' primer and a J-beta primer mix were used. TCRdb reprocessed the 5' RACE reads with MiXCR, giving one entry per CDR3 protein. The table records 850,000 to 1,300,000 distinct CDR3 sequences, 35% to 55% of them present only once. Sequenced material: blood. The receptors shown here come from a woman aged 55 to 70 in good health.

A remark on this clonotype: One end of the junction is discordant with germline, which a read error may explain. The rearrangement uses TRBV9 and TRBJ2-5; 10 bases agree with TRBD2. CDR3 length: 15 amino acids. Per germline, CDR1 SGDLS and CDR2 YYNGEE. The chain's CDR3 is CASSSTSGYQGTQYF. The CDR3 DNA follows: TGTGCCAGCAGCTCGACTAGCGGGTACCAAGGGACCCAGTACTTC.

This chain links TRBV14 with TRBJ2-5, with TRBD2 matching over 7 bases. The CDR3 loop spans 14 amino acids. Germline V gene lookup returns CDR1 SGHDN and CDR2 FVKESK. Losses at the gene ends were 3 bases for V and 5 bases for J; bases not matched to a gene: 6. Written as DNA, the CDR3 is TGTGCCAGCAGCCACCCGACTAGCCATGAGACCCAGTACTTC. This gives the protein CASSHPTSHETQYF.

The chain is built from TRBV4-1 and TRBJ1-2; no definite D call. This CDR3 contains 15 residues. Germline V gives CDR1 MGHRA, CDR2 YSYEKL. V lost 0 bases to trimming and J lost 1 base, with 9 bases between them. In DNA, the CDR3 is TGCGCCAGCAGCCAAGATACCAGGATTAACTATGGCTACACCTTC. This translates into CASSQDTRINYGYTF.

The V call is TRBV6-5, the J call TRBJ1-2; 8 bases match TRBD1. Per germline, CDR1 MNHEY and CDR2 SVGAGI. Unmatched junction bases numbered 8, after V lost 7 bases and J lost 1 base. The CDR3 sequence is 15 residues long. The CDR3 bases are TGTGCCAGCACCCGCACAGGGGGAAATAACTATGGCTACACCTTC. Amino acids: CASTRTGGNNYGYTF.

The chain employs TRBV20-1 and TRBJ2-5, with TRBD2 identical over 11 bases. The J call may be incorrect, as the DNA end agrees better with TRBJ2-7. The CDR3 has 14 residues. The germline CDR1 and CDR2 sequences are DFQATT and SNEGSKA (reference sequence). CDR3 in DNA: TGCAGTGGAGAAACTAGCGGGAGAGCCTACGAGCAGTACTTC. This gives the protein CSGETSGRAYEQYF.

V and J are TRBV7-9 and TRBJ2-3; the D gene is possibly TRBD1 (5 bases). The CDR3 has 15 residues. With 10 bases removed from V and 2 bases from J, the gap between germline ends came to 19 bases. Germline values: CDR1 SEHNR, CDR2 FQNEAQ (reference sequence). The CDR3 region has the DNA TGTGCCACCAAGTCCGCCGACAGTCCCACAGATACGCAGTATTTT. This gives the protein CATKSADSPTDTQYF. The complete variable domain, with remaining parts taken from reference TRBV7-9 and TRBJ2-3, reads DTGVSQNPRHKITKRGQNVTFRCDPISEHNRLYWYRQTLGQGPEFLTYFQNEAQLEKSRLLSDRFSAERPKGSFSTLEIQRTEQGDSAMYLCATKSADSPTDTQYFGPGTRLTVL.

The chain is built from TRBV20-1 and TRBJ2-1, with 7 bases matching TRBD1. J was trimmed by 10 bases and V by 1 base; bases with no gene match: 13. The CDR3 sequence is 15 residues long. The germline gives CDR1 DFQATT, CDR2 SNEGSKA (reference sequence). The CDR3 DNA reads as TGCAGTGCTAGAGTCCCGACAGGGCTTTCCTACGAGCAGTTCTTC. It specifies CSARVPTGLSYEQFF.

The V and J genes are TRBV7-9 and TRBJ2-4, with 9 positions matching TRBD1. The end of the DNA aligns better with TRBJ2-7, so the J call may be wrong. This CDR3 contains 15 residues. The germline CDR1 and CDR2 sequences are SEHNR and FQNEAQ (reference sequence). The chain's CDR3 is CASSPGTGKFYEQYF. The CDR3 coding sequence is TGTGCCAGCAGCCCCGGGACAGGGAAATTCTACGAGCAGTACTTC.

J is TRBJ1-2 and V is TRBV5-1; D gene ambiguous. This CDR3 is built from 15 residues. Trimming left V 0 bases short and J 5 bases short, with 14 bases between. The V gene's germline CDR1 is SGHRS and CDR2 YFSETQ. The CDR3 sequence: CASSLGPNTKYGYTF. The DNA for the CDR3 is TGCGCCAGCAGCTTGGGCCCCAATACAAAATATGGCTACACCTTC.

The chain employs TRBV11-2 and TRBJ1-2; TRBD1 is a possible D gene (5 bases). The germline CDR1 and CDR2 sequences are SGHAT and FQNNGV. The CDR3 loop spans 15 amino acids. V gave up 0 bases and J gave up 2 bases, with 10 bases separating them. CDR3 sequence reads: CASSLDIDRNYGYTF. The CDR3 bases are TGTGCCAGCAGCTTAGATATTGACAGAAACTATGGCTACACCTTC. The full variable domain, with the rest looked up from reference TRBV11-2 and TRBJ1-2, is EAGVAQSPRYKIIEKRQSVAFWCNPISGHATLYWYQQILGQGPKLLIQFQNNGVVDDSQLPKDRFSAERLKGVDSTLKIQPAKLEDSAVYLCASSLDIDRNYGYTFGSGTRLTVV.

The V gene is TRBV6-5, the J gene TRBJ1-2; D is unclear. This CDR3 has 14 amino acids. The V and J ends lost 5 bases and 0 bases respectively, with 10 bases between them. Looked up from germline, CDR1 is MNHEY and CDR2 is SVGAGI. CDR3 nucleotides: TGTGCCAGCAGTGATTCAACTACTAACTATGGCTACACCTTC. Translation: CASSDSTTNYGYTF.

The gene calls are TRBV10-1 and TRBJ2-6; perhaps TRBD1 as D (6 bases). This CDR3 has 16 amino acids. CDR1 is WNHNN, CDR2 SYGVQD, per germline (reference sequence). V was shortened by 7 bases and J by 2 bases, with 15 bases between the two germline ends. The CDR3 DNA reads as TGCGCCAGCAAAGCCTCGGACAGCCCTGGGGCCAACGTCCTGACTTTC. It yields the protein CASKASDSPGANVLTF.

CDR3 loop: CASSPLISGDTQYF. CDR3 nucleotide sequence: TGTGCCAGCAGCCCACTAATAAGCGGAGATACGCAGTATTTT. The V call is TRBV9, the J call TRBJ2-3, with D possibly matching TRBD2 (5 bases). CDR1 and CDR2 (germline): SGDLS, YYNGEE. The CDR3 sequence is 14 residues long. Trimming pared 4 bases from V and 5 bases from J, leaving 14 bases between.

The CDR3 coding sequence is TGTGCCAGCAGTTTTGCACAGGGGGGCGAGCAGTACTTC. Protein product: CASSFAQGGEQYF. The rearrangement joins TRBV12-3 or TRBV12-4 to TRBJ2-4, with 8 nucleotides matching TRBD1. The J call may not be correct, given that the DNA end is closer to TRBJ2-7. The CDR3 is 13 residues long.

As regards this clonotype: A much larger clone lies a single base off, so this may be a read error. The J gene is TRBJ2-4, the V gene TRBV29-1; 12 nucleotides match TRBD1. J lost 8 bases, V lost 0 bases, and 11 bases had no gene match. Germline V gene sequence: CDR1 SQVTM, CDR2 ANQGSEA. The CDR3 is 17 residues long. The CDR3 loop reads CSVEDVRGQGAWDIQYF. Written as DNA, the CDR3 is TGCAGCGTTGAAGATGTGAGGGGACAGGGGGCTTGGGACATTCAGTACTTC.

The chain combines TRBV5-1 with TRBJ2-1; 11 nucleotides align to TRBD2. This CDR3 is built from 15 residues. J lost 6 bases, V lost 4 bases, and 6 bases had no gene match. CDR1 and CDR2 from the germline V gene are SGHRS and YFSETQ. This CDR3 is CASSQTSGIINEQFF. The CDR3 nucleotides read TGCGCCAGCAGCCAGACTAGCGGGATCATCAATGAGCAGTTCTTC.

V and J are TRBV7-8 and TRBJ2-7; TRBD1 matches 9 bases. The CDR3 runs to 15 residues. V lost 5 bases, J lost 2 bases, and 7 bases stayed unmatched. Per germline, CDR1 SGHVS and CDR2 FQNEAQ. Written as DNA, the CDR3 is TGTGCCAGCAGCCTCCCGGGGACAGGGACCTACGAGCAGTACTTC. Translating gives CASSLPGTGTYEQYF.

The V and J genes are TRBV30 and TRBJ1-3; D is unclear. The CDR3 totals 18 residues. Trimming removed 2 bases from V and 0 bases from J, with 20 bases in between. From germline, CDR1 is GTSNPN and CDR2 SVGIG (reference sequence). CDR3 DNA: TGTGCCTGGAGTCGGATAGCCCCAGGAGGAAGCTCTGGAAACACCATATATTTT. Translated: CAWSRIAPGGSSGNTIYF.

The chain links TRBV5-1 to TRBJ2-3; possibly TRBD2 for D (6 bases). The V gene's germline CDR1 is SGHRS and CDR2 YFSETQ. The CDR3 spans 16 residues. Trimming took off 3 bases at V and 1 base at J, with 15 bases between the two ends. Here the CDR3 reads CASSSDGSRGTDTQYF. The CDR3 DNA is TGCGCCAGCAGCTCGGACGGGAGTCGAGGCACAGATACGCAGTATTTT.

This clonotype was seen only a few times. The chain is built from TRBV29-1 and TRBJ2-7, with 9 nucleotides matching TRBD1. The CDR3 totals 18 residues. Trimming took 2 bases from V and 1 from J; bases not matched to a gene: 15. CDR1 is SQVTM and CDR2 is ANQGSEA in the germline V gene. This CDR3 is CSVELTGTGNLLSYEQYF. Written as DNA, the CDR3 is TGCAGCGTTGAATTAACCGGGACAGGGAACCTACTGTCCTACGAGCAGTACTTC.

This chain joins TRBV5-1 and TRBJ1-1; 7 nucleotides agree with TRBD1. V was pared by 5 bases and J by 0 bases, with 7 bases of the junction left unmatched. The CDR3 is 15 residues long. CDR1 is SGHRS, CDR2 YFSETQ, per germline. In DNA form, the CDR3 reads TGCGCCAGCAGTGAACAGGGGACGTTGAACACTGAAGCTTTCTTT. Its protein is CASSEQGTLNTEAFF.

The CDR3 sequence is CASSSRGQYEQYF. The CDR3 DNA sequence: TGTGCCAGCAGCTCCCGGGGCCAATACGAGCAGTACTTC. This rearrangement joins TRBV14 to TRBJ2-7; D tentatively reads TRBD1 or TRBD2 (5 bases each). This CDR3 has 13 residues. Germline lookup yields CDR1 SGHDN and CDR2 FVKESK. The V end lost 5 bases, the J end lost 4 bases, and 12 bases lay between the germline ends. The complete variable domain, with remaining parts taken from reference TRBV14 and TRBJ2-7, reads EAGVTQFPSHSVIEKGQTVTLRCDPISGHDNLYWYRRVMGKEIKFLLHFVKESKQDESGMPNNRFLAERTGGTYSTLKVQPAELEDSGVYFCASSSRGQYEQYFGPGTRLTVT.

Many counts were recorded for this clonotype. This sequence joins TRBV20-1 and TRBJ2-1; TRBD1 aligns across 8 bases. The CDR3 runs to 14 residues. With V trimmed by 5 bases and J by 3 bases, 6 bases remained unmatched. CDR1 DFQATT and CDR2 SNEGSKA come from the germline V gene (reference sequence). This CDR3 is CSARQGNYYNEQFF. The CDR3 DNA is TGCAGTGCTCGACAGGGGAATTACTACAATGAGCAGTTCTTC.